Sequencing of this T cell receptor (beta chain) was carried out in a study of shared clonotypes between healthy human individuals. Findings and limits, study-wide: The generation probabilities recorded for non-shared clonotypes fell below those of clonotypes shared by all four donors. Between a few donors, naive CD4 clonotypes were shared at a level of about 5.3%.

This CDR3 comprises 15 residues. V was clipped by 6 bases and J by 3 bases, with 14 bases between them. Germline lookup yields CDR1 SGHAT and CDR2 FQNNGV. Genomic DNA of each subset was evenly split across several immunoSEQ plates. Sequenced by immunoSEQ multiplex PCR; TCRdb stores in-frame clones only, minus some. The top ten hold more than 0.1% of the sample, which has millions of clones, roughly 94% seen once. With respect to this clone: Antigen unknown.

Within Nashville, Tennessee resided all donors, each a Caucasian adult. The specimen was naive CD4+ T cells sorted from blood. The subset was: CD45RA+ positively selected. This sequence was found in a man younger than 30 in good health. The chain joins TRBV11-2 to TRBJ1-4; D possibly corresponds to TRBD1 (5 bases). CDR3 loop: CASSWTRGANEKLFF. The CDR3 coding sequence is TGTGCCAGCAGTTGGACGCGGGGGGCTAATGAAAAACTGTTTTTT.